The next 3 T cell receptor beta chains were all read from a single sample in a study of T cells expressing NK-cell markers. TCRdb reanalyzed the 5' RACE reads, giving one entry per CDR3 protein sequence and no DNA. The listing contains about 450,000 distinct CDR3 sequences. Material: blood T cells: a sorted CD56 or NKG2C T cell subset, CD4+ or CD8+ T cells, or bulk PBMC T cells (not recorded which). The receptors were sampled from a woman aged 18 to 75 in good health.

The genes are TRBV5-1 and TRBJ2-5; lacking DNA, the TRBD1 call made by TCRdb goes unchecked. Looked up from germline, CDR1 is SGHRS and CDR2 is YFSETQ. The CDR3 length is 14 residues. Here the CDR3 reads CASSTNQGQETQYF.

This chain connects TRBV2 to TRBJ2-3; as DNA is missing, the TRBD1 call by TCRdb cannot be tested. CDR1 is SNHLY, CDR2 FYNNEI, per germline. The CDR3 runs 12 residues. The CDR3 spells CAVTGPAKAQYF.

The rearrangement links TRBV25-1 to TRBJ1-1; TCRdb designates TRBD1, a call that cannot be tested without DNA. The germline V gene has CDR1 MGHDK and CDR2 SYGVNS. The CDR3 runs to 17 residues. The CDR3 loop is CASSESRGTGINTEAFF. Full variable domain (remainder filled in from reference TRBV25-1 and TRBJ1-1): EADIYQTPRYLVIGTGKKITLECSQTMGHDKMYWYQQDPGMELHLIHYSYGVNSTEKGDLSSESTVSRIRTEHFPLTLESARPSHTSQYLCASSESRGTGINTEAFFGQGTRLTVV.